Below, 19 T cell receptor beta chains from the same sample are listed, as sequenced in a study of blood T cell repertoires in COVID-19. Assay: immunoSEQ multiplex PCR; the TCRdb copy retains only in-frame clones and omits some. Counted here are about 87,000 clones, over 80% occurring once; the ten biggest clones make up about 2%. The specimen sequenced was peripheral blood. These receptors were collected from a woman in her 70s with acute or convalescent COVID-19.

The rearrangement links TRBV19 to TRBJ1-1; D ambiguous. The CDR3 sequence is 13 residues long. Germline values: CDR1 LNHDA, CDR2 SQIVND (reference sequence). V lost 3 bases to trimming and J lost 0 bases, with 5 bases between them. CDR3 DNA: TGTGCCAGTAGTATCCAGGTGAACACTGAAGCTTTCTTT. It yields the protein CASSIQVNTEAFF.

Notes on this clone: Other DNA sequences from this sample encode an identical CDR3 as well. The CDR3 DNA is TGCGCCAGCAGCCTAAACACCGGGGAGCTGTTTTTT. Translation: CASSLNTGELFF. The V gene is TRBV5-1, the J gene TRBJ2-2; D is unresolved. Germline CDR1 reads SGHRS; CDR2 reads YFSETQ. This CDR3 has 12 residues. V shed 4 bases and J shed 2 bases, with 3 bases lying between them.

This chain joins TRBV5-1 and TRBJ1-5; unclear D gene. V lost 0 bases and J 0 bases, leaving 7 bases between the germline ends. The CDR3 is 15 amino acids. CDR1 and CDR2 (germline): SGHRS, YFSETQ. This CDR3 is CASSLAADSNQPQHF. The CDR3 nucleotides are TGCGCCAGCAGCTTGGCCGCGGATAGCAATCAGCCCCAGCATTTT.

The chain uses TRBV25-1 and TRBJ1-2; 9 bases agree with TRBD1. V lost 3 bases and J lost 6; bases outside the gene matches: 8. The germline CDR1 and CDR2 sequences are MGHDK and SYGVNS. The CDR3 runs 15 residues. The CDR3: CASSDLGQGSHGYTF. The CDR3 region has the DNA TGTGCCAGCAGTGATCTAGGACAGGGGTCCCATGGCTACACCTTC.

The J gene is TRBJ1-1, the V gene TRBV7-2; possible D gene TRBD1, 6 bases. There are 15 residues in the CDR3. Trimming left V 2 bases short and J 0 bases short, with 10 bases between. In germline, CDR1 is SGHTA, CDR2 FQGNSA. The CDR3 protein is CASSLSNRVNTEAFF. Here the CDR3 DNA reads TGTGCCAGCAGCTTATCCAACAGGGTGAACACTGAAGCTTTCTTT.

The chain carries TRBV19 and TRBJ1-2, with D tentatively TRBD1 (5 bases). With 1 base removed from V and 4 bases from J, the gap between germline ends came to 13 bases. This CDR3 is built from 15 residues. Looked up from germline, CDR1 is LNHDA and CDR2 is SQIVND (reference sequence). CDR3 nucleotide sequence: TGTGCCAGTAGTATAGCCGAGAGGGGAGGCTATGGCTACACCTTC. Translating gives CASSIAERGGYGYTF.

The gene calls are TRBV11-2 and TRBJ1-5; D ambiguous. The CDR3 contains 13 residues. Trimming left V 2 bases short and J 6 bases short, with 8 bases between. In germline, CDR1 is SGHAT, CDR2 FQNNGV. DNA of the CDR3: TGTGCCAGCAGCTTATACCGCGGTCAGCCCCAGCATTTT. It codes for CASSLYRGQPQHF.

This rearrangement joins TRBV3-1 (or the pseudogene TRBV3-2) to TRBJ2-1; 11 bases match TRBD2. Germline trimming cut 3 bases from V and 12 bases from J; bases unmatched to any gene: 10. Looked up from germline, CDR1 is LGHDT and CDR2 is YNNKEL (reference sequence). CDR3 size: 15 residues. The CDR3 DNA is TGTGCCAGCAGCCAGGTCCTCGCTAGCGGGGGGCCGCAGTTCTTC. Translated, it gives CASSQVLASGGPQFF.

The chain is built from TRBV19 and TRBJ1-5; D remains unclear. The V end was cut by 4 bases, the J end by 0 bases, with 10 bases between. The CDR3 consists of 15 residues. Germline values: CDR1 LNHDA, CDR2 SQIVND (reference sequence). CDR3 loop: CASSKTRDSNQPQHF. CDR3 nucleotides: TGTGCCAGTAGTAAAACCCGGGATAGCAATCAGCCCCAGCATTTT.

The chain joins TRBV18 to TRBJ1-1; the D gene is possibly TRBD1 (6 bases). This CDR3 contains 15 residues. Per the germline V gene, CDR1 is KGHSH and CDR2 is LQKENI. V lost 1 base, J lost 3 bases, and 12 bases lay in between. DNA of the CDR3: TGTGCCAGCTCACCACAACAGGGCCTGTACACTGAAGCTTTCTTT. Residues: CASSPQQGLYTEAFF.

This clone was picked up one time. The chain is built from TRBV28 and TRBJ1-4; TRBD1 might be the D (6 bases). V dropped 5 bases and J dropped 3 bases, with 13 bases sitting between them. This CDR3 contains 15 residues. Germline assignment: CDR1 MDHEN and CDR2 SYDVKM. CDR3 bases: TGTGCCAGCAGTCGAGGGACACTCTCTAATGAAAAACTGTTTTTT. Encoded protein: CASSRGTLSNEKLFF. The complete variable domain, with remaining parts taken from reference TRBV28 and TRBJ1-4, reads DVKVTQSSRYLVKRTGEKVFLECVQDMDHENMFWYRQDPGLGLRLIYFSYDVKMKEKGDIPEGYSVSREKKERFSLILESASTNQTSMYLCASSRGTLSNEKLFFGSGTQLSVL.

V and J are TRBV11-3 and TRBJ2-7; 7 bases match TRBD1. The germline gives CDR1 SGHNT, CDR2 YENEEA. The CDR3 is 16 residues long. Unmatched junction bases numbered 12, after V lost 5 bases and J lost 2 bases. The chain's CDR3 is CASSTRFRDRAYEQYF. CDR3 DNA: TGTGCCAGCAGCACCCGTTTCCGGGACAGAGCCTACGAGCAGTACTTC.

This chain joins TRBV7-9 and TRBJ1-5; TRBD1 matches at 8 bases. Germline V gene lookup returns CDR1 SEHNR and CDR2 FQNEAQ (reference sequence). V gave up 5 bases and J gave up 1 base; unmatched junction bases: 10. The CDR3 is made up of 17 amino acids. The CDR3 protein is CASSPGQGSASNQPQHF. Here the CDR3 DNA reads TGTGCCAGCAGCCCTGGACAGGGTTCAGCGAGCAATCAGCCCCAGCATTTT.

This clone was seen only a few times. The rearrangement joins TRBV30 to TRBJ1-1, with unresolved D. With 3 bases removed from V and 0 bases from J, the gap between germline ends came to 8 bases. CDR3 length: 13 residues. Germline CDR1 and CDR2: GTSNPN and SVGIG (reference sequence). In DNA, the CDR3 is TGTGCCTGGAGGAGTGCTATGAACACTGAAGCTTTCTTT. Protein product: CAWRSAMNTEAFF.

The chain joins TRBV5-8 to TRBJ2-3; possibly TRBD1 for D (5 bases). From germline, CDR1 is SGHTS and CDR2 YDEGEE. Trimming shortened V by 0 bases and J by 4 bases, and 9 bases separated the two germline ends. CDR3 length: 14 residues. The CDR3 nucleotides read TGTGCCAGCAGCTTGGGGCAGGGATCAGATACGCAGTATTTT. It specifies CASSLGQGSDTQYF.

J is TRBJ2-7 and V is TRBV5-1; possible D gene TRBD1, 5 bases. The germline V gene encodes CDR1 SGHRS and CDR2 YFSETQ. The germline V and J ends were trimmed by 1 base and 2 bases, with 10 bases remaining between them. This CDR3 comprises 14 residues. As DNA, the CDR3 is TGCGCCAGCAGCTTGTTGGCGGACACCTACGAGCAGTACTTC. Its translation is CASSLLADTYEQYF.

The chain employs TRBV11-2 and TRBJ1-2; D remains ambiguous. The V end lost 0 bases, the J end lost 6 bases, and 14 bases lay between the germline ends. The CDR3 has 15 residues. CDR1 is SGHAT and CDR2 is FQNNGV in the germline V gene. CDR3 coding DNA: TGTGCCAGCAGCTTAGAGGAGCGTGCGTGGGATGGCTACACCTTC. Its translation is CASSLEERAWDGYTF.

The chain is built from TRBV7-8 and TRBJ1-5; 7 bases are a match to TRBD1. CDR1 and CDR2 from the germline V gene are SGHVS and FQNEAQ. Trimming cost V 5 bases and J 7 bases; bases outside gene matches: 11. This CDR3 region has 15 residues. This CDR3 is CASSPRQGGRQPQHF. Written as DNA, the CDR3 is TGTGCCAGCAGCCCAAGACAGGGAGGAAGGCAGCCCCAGCATTTT.

This chain links TRBV2 with TRBJ2-7; maybe TRBD1 (5 bases). This CDR3 has 15 amino acids. The V end was cut by 0 bases, the J end by 2 bases, with 11 bases between. CDR1 and CDR2 from the germline V gene are SNHLY and FYNNEI. CDR3 nucleotide sequence: TGTGCCAGCAGTGAAGCGGGTAGGGGTACCTACGAGCAGTACTTC. It codes for CASSEAGRGTYEQYF.